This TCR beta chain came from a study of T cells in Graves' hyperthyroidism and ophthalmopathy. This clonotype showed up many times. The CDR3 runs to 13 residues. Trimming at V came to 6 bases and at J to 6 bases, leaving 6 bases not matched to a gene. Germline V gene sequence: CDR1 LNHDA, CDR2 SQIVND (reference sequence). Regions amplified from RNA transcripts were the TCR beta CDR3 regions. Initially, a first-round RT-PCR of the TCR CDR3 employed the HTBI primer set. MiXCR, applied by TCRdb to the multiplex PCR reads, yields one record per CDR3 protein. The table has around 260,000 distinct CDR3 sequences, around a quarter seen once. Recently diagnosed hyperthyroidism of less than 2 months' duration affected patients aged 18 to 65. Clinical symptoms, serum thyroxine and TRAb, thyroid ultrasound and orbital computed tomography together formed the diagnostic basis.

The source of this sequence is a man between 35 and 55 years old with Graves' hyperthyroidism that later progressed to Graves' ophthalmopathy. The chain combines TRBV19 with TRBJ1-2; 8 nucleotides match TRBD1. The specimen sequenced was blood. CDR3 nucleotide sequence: TGTGCCAGTAGACCAGGGGGCCTACATGGCTACACCTTC. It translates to CASRPGGLHGYTF.